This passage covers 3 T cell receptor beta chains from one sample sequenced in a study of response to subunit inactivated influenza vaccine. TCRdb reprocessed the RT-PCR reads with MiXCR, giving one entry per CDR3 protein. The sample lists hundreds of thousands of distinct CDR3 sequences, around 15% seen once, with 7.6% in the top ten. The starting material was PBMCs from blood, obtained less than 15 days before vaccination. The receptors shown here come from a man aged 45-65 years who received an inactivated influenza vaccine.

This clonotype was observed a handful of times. The CDR3: CASSLRGAGGTEAFF. The CDR3 bases are TGTGCCAGCAGCTTAAGGGGGGCCGGCGGCACTGAAGCTTTCTTT. This sequence joins TRBV11-2 and TRBJ1-1; D might be TRBD1 (6 bases). The CDR3 sequence is 15 residues long. Trimming pared 2 bases from V and 4 bases from J, leaving 14 bases between. Per the germline V gene, CDR1 is SGHAT and CDR2 is FQNNGV.

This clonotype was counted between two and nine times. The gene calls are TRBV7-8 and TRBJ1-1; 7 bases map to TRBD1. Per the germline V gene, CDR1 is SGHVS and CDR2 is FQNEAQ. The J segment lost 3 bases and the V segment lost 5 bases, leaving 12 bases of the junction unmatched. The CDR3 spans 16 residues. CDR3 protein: CASSHHLATGDTEAFF. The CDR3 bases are TGTGCCAGCAGCCACCACCTAGCCACAGGGGACACTGAAGCTTTCTTT. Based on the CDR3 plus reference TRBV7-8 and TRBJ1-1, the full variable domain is GAGVSQSPRYKVAKRGQDVALRCDPISGHVSLFWYQQALGQGPEFLTYFQNEAQLDKSGLPSDRFFAERPEGSVSTLKIQRTQQEDSAVYLCASSHHLATGDTEAFFGQGTRLTVV.

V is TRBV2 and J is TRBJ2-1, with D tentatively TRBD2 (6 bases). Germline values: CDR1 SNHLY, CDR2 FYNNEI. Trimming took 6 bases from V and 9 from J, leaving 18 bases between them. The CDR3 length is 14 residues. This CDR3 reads CASSTNSRRGEQFF. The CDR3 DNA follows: TGTGCCAGCAGCACAAATAGTAGGAGGGGTGAGCAGTTCTTC.